The 30 T cell receptor beta chains below all came from one sample that was sequenced in a study of TIL therapy for anti-PD-1-resistant metastatic lung cancer. Indicated time point: pre-treatment sample, taken before nivolumab and TIL therapy. Sequencing used immunoSEQ v3. TCRdb keeps only in-frame clones here, not all; method: immunoSEQ multiplex PCR. The sample shows about 52,000 clones, about 80% of them seen only once. The sequencing used blood, collected at baseline. These receptor sequences come from a woman between 30 and 85 years old with non-small cell lung cancer.

The gene calls are TRBV18 and TRBJ1-4; unclear D gene. This CDR3 has 15 amino acids. Trimming left V 3 bases short and J 5 bases short, with 13 bases between. Germline V CDR1 and CDR2: KGHSH, LQKENI. The DNA for the CDR3 is TGTGCCAGCTCACCGGGGTTGGGGTCAAATGAAAAACTGTTTTTT. Protein: CASSPGLGSNEKLFF.

This rearrangement joins TRBV7-6 to TRBJ2-4; no reliable D call. V lost 5 bases to trimming and J lost 0 bases, with 14 bases between them. Germline V CDR1 and CDR2: SGHVS, FNYEAQ. The CDR3 spans 16 residues. The CDR3 region is CASSPSTELAKNIQYF. CDR3 sequence (DNA): TGTGCCAGCAGCCCCTCAACAGAACTAGCCAAAAACATTCAGTACTTC.

In this sample, this clone turned up once. The chain carries TRBV30 and TRBJ2-3; the match to TRBD1 covers 9 bases. Per the germline V gene, CDR1 is GTSNPN and CDR2 is SVGIG (reference sequence). The CDR3 totals 14 residues. V gave up 1 base and J gave up 5 bases; unmatched junction bases: 4. The CDR3 DNA reads TGTGCCTGGAGTGCCAACAGGGGGCGAGATACGCAGTATTTT. Protein product: CAWSANRGRDTQYF.

The V call is TRBV5-1, the J call TRBJ1-1, with D perhaps matching TRBD1 (6 bases). Germline V lookup: CDR1 SGHRS, CDR2 YFSETQ. The CDR3 covers 14 residues. Deletions cut 1 base from V and 2 bases from J, with 9 bases between. The CDR3 coding sequence is TGCGCCAGCAGCTTGCAGGGGCCCAACACTGAAGCTTTCTTT. Protein sequence: CASSLQGPNTEAFF.

The table lists this clone with a few counts. CDR3 protein: CASTDRTGEQYF. CDR3 nucleotides: TGCGCCAGCACGGACAGGACAGGAGAGCAGTACTTC. This sequence joins TRBV10-2 and TRBJ2-7, with 7 bases that match TRBD1. J was trimmed by 7 bases and V by 7 bases; bases with no gene match: 7. Per germline, CDR1 WSHSY and CDR2 SAAADI. CDR3 length: 12 residues.

In its sample, this clone was seen once. The V and J genes are TRBV9 and TRBJ2-2; 9 bases match TRBD1. Germline V gives CDR1 SGDLS, CDR2 YYNGEE. V shed 3 bases, J shed 5 bases, and the junction held 5 bases outside the gene matches. The CDR3 loop spans 15 amino acids. CDR3 nucleotide sequence: TGTGCCAGCAGCGCGACAGGGGGGAGGACCGGGGAGCTGTTTTTT. Translating it yields CASSATGGRTGELFF. Supplemented by reference TRBV9 and TRBJ2-2, the full variable domain reads DSGVTQTPKHLITATGQRVTLRCSPRSGDLSVYWYQQSLDQGLQFLIQYYNGEERAKGNILERFSAQQFPDLHSELNLSSLELGDSALYFCASSATGGRTGELFFGEGSRLTVL.

There are a few counts of this clone. This chain links TRBV2 with TRBJ2-7; tentative D call: TRBD1 (5 bases). The ends were cut back, 6 bases at V and 4 bases at J, with 10 bases in the middle. Germline V CDR1 and CDR2: SNHLY, FYNNEI. There are 12 residues in the CDR3. The CDR3, as DNA: TGTGCCAGCAGCTTAAGGGGTTACGAGCAGTACTTC. Translating gives CASSLRGYEQYF.

In this sample, this clone turned up a few times. The chain combines TRBV6-5 with TRBJ2-7; 7 bases map to TRBD2. This CDR3 is 14 amino acids long. V lost 6 bases and J lost 2; bases outside the gene matches: 7. Per germline, CDR1 MNHEY and CDR2 SVGAGI. CDR3 in DNA: TGTGCCAGCAGCGGAAGCGGGATAACCTACGAGCAGTACTTC. Amino acid sequence: CASSGSGITYEQYF.

This rearrangement joins TRBV7-9 to TRBJ2-3; 8 positions agree with TRBD1. CDR3 length: 15 residues. V was pared by 1 base and J by 3 bases, with 3 bases of the junction left unmatched. Germline CDR1 is SEHNR and CDR2 is FQNEAQ (reference sequence). This chain's CDR3 is CASSLDRGYTDTQYF. The CDR3 DNA reads TGTGCCAGCAGCTTAGACAGGGGGTATACAGATACGCAGTATTTT.

The chain employs TRBV7-9 and TRBJ2-7; D might be TRBD1 (6 bases). The CDR3 is 18 residues long. V lost 5 bases and J 3 bases, leaving 26 bases between the germline ends. Germline V CDR1 and CDR2: SEHNR, FQNEAQ (reference sequence). CDR3 nucleotide sequence: TGTGCCAGCAGCCCCCAGCCGGGACAAGAAATTGTTATCTACGAGCAGTACTTC. Translation: CASSPQPGQEIVIYEQYF.

The rearrangement links TRBV4-2 to TRBJ1-4; 9 bases match TRBD1. This CDR3 has 16 amino acids. Germline lookup yields CDR1 LGHNA and CDR2 YNFKEQ. The J segment lost 7 bases and the V segment lost 5 bases, leaving 11 bases of the junction unmatched. The CDR3 DNA reads TGTGCCAGCAGCAAACTTACGGGACAGGGAGGTGAAAAACTGTTTTTT. Amino acids: CASSKLTGQGGEKLFF.

CDR3 coding DNA: TGTGCCACCAGCAGAGATAACGGCGACCAAGAGACCCAGTACTTC. As protein: CATSRDNGDQETQYF. This chain uses TRBV15 with TRBJ2-5; D ambiguous. This CDR3 is 15 amino acids long. The V gene's germline CDR1 is LNHNV and CDR2 YYDKDF (reference sequence). V was cut by 0 bases and J by 0 bases, with 8 bases left in between.

The V gene is TRBV6-5, the J gene TRBJ1-1; D remains ambiguous. V was cut by 4 bases and J by 0 bases, with 6 bases left in between. The CDR3 extends over 13 amino acids. The germline CDR1 and CDR2 sequences are MNHEY and SVGAGI. CDR3 in DNA: TGTGCCAGCAGTTTAACACTGAACACTGAAGCTTTCTTT. This codes for CASSLTLNTEAFF.

The chain has TRBV27 and TRBJ1-1; D is possibly TRBD1 (6 bases). V lost 5 bases, J lost 5 bases, and 15 bases lay in between. Germline V lookup: CDR1 MNHEY, CDR2 SMNVEV (reference sequence). The CDR3 loop spans 14 amino acids. The CDR3 loop is CASSKGGARTEAFF. The CDR3 DNA is TGTGCCAGCAGTAAAGGGGGGGCTAGGACTGAAGCTTTCTTT.

This clone appeared a single time. The chain has TRBV7-9 and TRBJ2-7; TRBD1 agrees at 10 bases. The CDR3 contains 16 residues. With V trimmed by 4 bases and J by 3 bases, 9 bases remained unmatched. In germline, CDR1 is SEHNR, CDR2 FQNEAQ (reference sequence). In DNA form, the CDR3 reads TGTGCCAGCAGCTCCTCGCTACGGACAGGGGGCTACGAGCAGTACTTC. It encodes CASSSSLRTGGYEQYF.

This chain connects TRBV19 to TRBJ1-2; D not resolved. V was pared by 6 bases and J by 4 bases, with 12 bases between. Germline CDR1 LNHDA, CDR2 SQIVND (reference sequence). The CDR3 is made up of 13 amino acids. The DNA of the CDR3 is TGTGCCAGTAGGAGGACCCTTTCCTATGGCTACACCTTC. Protein product: CASRRTLSYGYTF.

V and J are TRBV5-1 and TRBJ2-5, with TRBD1 matching 9 bases. This CDR3 spans 16 amino acids. Germline-derived CDR1 and CDR2 are SGHRS and YFSETQ. V trimming: 0 bases; J trimming: 1 base; junction bases outside the gene matches: 4. The CDR3 bases are TGCGCCAGCAGCTTGGCGACAGGGGGAACCCAAGAGACCCAGTACTTC. Protein: CASSLATGGTQETQYF.

The V gene is TRBV7-2, the J gene TRBJ2-5; 10 bases are a match to TRBD2. V was clipped by 4 bases and J by 2 bases; unmatched bases: 1. The CDR3 loop spans 14 amino acids. From germline, CDR1 is SGHTA and CDR2 FQGNSA. CDR3 in DNA: TGTGCCAGCAGCTCACTAGCGGGGCAAGAGACCCAGTACTTC. Encoded protein: CASSSLAGQETQYF.

The J gene is TRBJ1-1, the V gene TRBV13, with TRBD1 matching 9 bases. The CDR3 has 18 amino acids. V lost 5 bases and J lost 4; bases outside the gene matches: 17. Per germline, CDR1 PRHDT and CDR2 FYEKMQ (reference sequence). As DNA, the CDR3 is TGTGCCAGCAGCCCGCAGGGACAGGGTCTAAGATTGGGCACTGAAGCTTTCTTT. Translation gives CASSPQGQGLRLGTEAFF.

This rearrangement joins TRBV29-1 to TRBJ2-7; D is undetermined. Deletions cut 3 bases from V and 8 bases from J, with 11 bases between. Germline V gives CDR1 SQVTM, CDR2 ANQGSEA. The length of the CDR3 is 11 residues. In DNA, the CDR3 is TGCAGCGTTGAGGCGGACCAAAAGCAGTACTTC. It specifies CSVEADQKQYF.

The chain carries TRBV7-8 and TRBJ2-5; the D call may be TRBD1 or TRBD2 (5 bases each). The CDR3 length is 17 residues. Germline V gene sequence: CDR1 SGHVS, CDR2 FQNEAQ. V lost 5 bases and J 2 bases, leaving 21 bases between the germline ends. The CDR3 spells CASSPPGDGGWQETQYF. The CDR3 coding sequence is TGTGCCAGCAGCCCACCTGGGGACGGAGGTTGGCAAGAGACCCAGTACTTC.

This sequence joins TRBV9 and TRBJ2-2; D is undetermined. This CDR3 region has 16 residues. From germline, CDR1 is SGDLS and CDR2 YYNGEE. Trimming left V 4 bases short and J 5 bases short, with 18 bases between. CDR3 protein: CASSPGGSPRTGELFF. The CDR3 region has the DNA TGTGCCAGCAGCCCCGGTGGTTCCCCGAGGACCGGGGAGCTGTTTTTT.

V gene TRBV6-1 combines with J gene TRBJ2-2, with D tentatively TRBD2 (6 bases). This CDR3 contains 15 residues. V gave up 10 bases and J gave up 4 bases, with 19 bases separating them. Germline CDR1 and CDR2: MNHNS and SASEGT. The CDR3 sequence: CATQGTFTGTGELFF. For the CDR3, the DNA is TGTGCCACCCAAGGGACTTTTACGGGCACCGGGGAGCTGTTTTTT.

The J gene is TRBJ2-5, the V gene TRBV7-2; D unresolved. The J call is uncertain, as TRBJ2-7 better fits the DNA end. CDR1 SGHTA and CDR2 FQGNSA come from the germline V gene. The CDR3 has 13 amino acids. The CDR3 bases are TGTGCCAGCAGCTTAGATTTGGCCTACGAGCAGTACTTC. Translating it yields CASSLDLAYEQYF.

As DNA, the CDR3 is TGCGCCAGCAGCTTGGTTACGGAGGTCGCCTACGAGCAGTACTTC. Its translation: CASSLVTEVAYEQYF. The genes are TRBV5-1 and TRBJ2-7; D is possibly TRBD2 (5 bases). The CDR3 contains 15 residues. V lost 0 bases and J lost 2, with 12 bases in between. The germline V gene has CDR1 SGHRS and CDR2 YFSETQ.

The chain carries TRBV27 and TRBJ2-3, with D hard to call. The CDR3 spans 18 residues. The ends were cut back, 5 bases at V and 6 bases at J, with 27 bases in the middle. Germline loops: CDR1 MNHEY, CDR2 SMNVEV (reference sequence). As DNA, the CDR3 is TGTGCCAGCAGTCTAACCCCCATTGGAACCCCCGCCGCCGATACGCAGTATTTT. This gives the protein CASSLTPIGTPAADTQYF.

The gene calls are TRBV21-1 and TRBJ1-1. TRBV21-1 is a pseudogene. This CDR3 spans 17 amino acids. CDR3 protein: CASSKRWGFSMNTEAFF. In DNA form, the CDR3 reads TGTGCCAGCAGCAAAAGATGGGGGTTCAGCATGAACACTGAAGCTTTCTTT.

The rearrangement uses TRBV6-5 and TRBJ1-4, with a tentative D call TRBD1 (6 bases). The CDR3 covers 15 residues. V lost 2 bases and J lost 7, with 14 bases in between. The germline V gene has CDR1 MNHEY and CDR2 SVGAGI. CDR3: CASSYGPGAGEKLFF. The CDR3 DNA follows: TGTGCCAGCAGTTACGGGCCAGGGGCGGGTGAAAAACTGTTTTTT.

This clone is a singleton in its sample. The chain combines TRBV12-5 with TRBJ1-1, with 7 bases matching TRBD1. V lost 1 base and J lost 6; bases outside the gene matches: 8. CDR3 length equals 15 residues. Germline V lookup: CDR1 LGHNT, CDR2 FRNRAP. Here the CDR3 reads CASGLAIQGWSEAFF. As DNA, the CDR3 is TGTGCTAGTGGTTTGGCCATACAGGGGTGGTCTGAAGCTTTCTTT.

This clone has a handful of counts. The V call is TRBV5-1, the J call TRBJ1-1; D gene ambiguous. Trimming stripped 4 bases from V and 0 bases from J, with 13 bases between. CDR3 length equals 15 residues. Germline CDR1 and CDR2: SGHRS and YFSETQ. CDR3 sequence: CASSIEQQMNTEAFF. CDR3 in DNA: TGCGCCAGCAGCATTGAACAGCAAATGAACACTGAAGCTTTCTTT.